This TCR beta chain was recorded in a study of blood T cell repertoires in COVID-19. For the study at large: Spain, Italy and the United States supplied samples that represented acute and convalescent COVID-19. From T cells, B-cell-depleted T cells, or PBMCs came the material, which was cDNA or gDNA.

Germline V lookup: CDR1 SGHVS, CDR2 FQNEAQ. The ends were cut back, 1 base at V and 1 base at J, with 7 bases in the middle. The CDR3 totals 14 residues. In the original analysis: Cell counts per sample came from amplifying reference gene primers. Profiling relied on immunoSEQ multiplex PCR, and the TCRdb table lists in-frame clones only, not all of them. That table supplies the V and J calls and clone size; D and trimming were determined from the DNA. There are 150,000 to 200,000 clones in the sample; around 84% occur only once, and about 15% lies in the top ten. The chain recombines TRBV7-8 with TRBJ1-1, with TRBD1 as a possible D gene (5 bases). This TCR came from a man aged 25-45 years with active or convalescent COVID-19. The sequenced sample consisted of peripheral blood. The CDR3 nucleotides are TGTGCCAGCAGCTTAGGGGGGGGGAACACTGAAGCTTTCTTT. Amino acids: CASSLGGGNTEAFF.